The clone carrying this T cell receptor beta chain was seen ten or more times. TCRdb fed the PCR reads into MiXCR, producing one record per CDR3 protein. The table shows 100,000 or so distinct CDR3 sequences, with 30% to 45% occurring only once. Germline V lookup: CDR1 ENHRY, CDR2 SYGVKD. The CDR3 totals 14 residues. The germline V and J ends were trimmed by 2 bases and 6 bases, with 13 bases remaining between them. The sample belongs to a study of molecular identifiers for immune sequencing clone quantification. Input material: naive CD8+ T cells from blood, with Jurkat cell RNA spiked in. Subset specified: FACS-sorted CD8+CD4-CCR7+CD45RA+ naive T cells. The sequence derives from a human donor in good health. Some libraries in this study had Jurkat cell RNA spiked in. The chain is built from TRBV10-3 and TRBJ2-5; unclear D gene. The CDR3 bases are TGTGCCATCAGTGAGGAAGGGCACGCGAAGACCCAGTACTTC. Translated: CAISEEGHAKTQYF.